The rows below give T cell receptor beta chains drawn from one sample of a study of regulatory T cells in long-lasting Graves disease. TCRdb used MiXCR to reprocess the multiplex PCR reads, holding one entry per CDR3 protein. The profile shows about 470,000 distinct CDR3 sequences, under 20% of them singletons. These sequences were also reported in another study, on T cells in Graves' hyperthyroidism and ophthalmopathy.

The sample in question was peripheral blood mononuclear cells (PBMCs), obtained at new diagnosis, from a patient treated with antithyroid drugs. Receptors originate from a middle-aged man with Graves disease. The CDR3 runs from the conserved cysteine through the conserved F or W. The order of the fields is J gene, D gene, V gene, clone size, CDR3 protein, CDR3 DNA. The D gene is left open where the match is weak. Expanded clones are given a class, and other clones once, few, many or no size at all.

>TRBJ2-7|-|TRBV20-1|many
CSAGPRSGLSYEQYF
TGCAGTGCTGGACCCCGGAGCGGGTTGTCCTACGAGCAGTACTTC
>TRBJ2-4|-|TRBV19|-
CASKPAPGQNIQYF
TGTGCCAGTAAACCCGCCCCGGGACAAAACATTCAGTACTTC
>TRBJ2-7|-|TRBV6-2/TRBV6-3|-
CVSSSTGYEQYF
TGTGTCAGCAGTTCAACAGGCTACGAGCAGTACTTC
>TRBJ2-7|TRBD2|TRBV2|many
CASSEGIAGGYEQYF
TGTGCCAGCAGTGAAGGGATAGCGGGAGGCTACGAGCAGTACTTC
>TRBJ2-7|-|TRBV4-1|many
CASSQSQVSYEQYF
TGCGCCAGCAGCCAAAGCCAGGTGTCCTACGAGCAGTACTTC
>TRBJ2-1|-|TRBV7-3|many
CASSSAAPNNEQFF
TGTGCCAGCAGCTCAGCGGCGCCAAACAATGAGCAGTTCTTC
>TRBJ1-5|TRBD1|TRBV28|many
CASSRGHMGYQPQHF
TGTGCCAGCAGTAGGGGGCATATGGGGTATCAGCCCCAGCATTTT
>TRBJ2-7|TRBD1|TRBV7-8|many
CASSDLRAGTASYEQYF
TGTGCCAGCAGCGACCTGAGAGCCGGGACAGCTTCCTACGAGCAGTACTTC
>TRBJ1-6|TRBD1|TRBV12-3/TRBV12-4|many
CASSRTGSNSPLHF
TGTGCCAGCAGCCGGACAGGGAGCAATTCACCCCTCCACTTT
>TRBJ2-3|TRBD2|TRBV6-1|few
CASSAPIAGEDTQYF
TGTGCCAGCAGTGCACCAATAGCGGGAGAAGATACGCAGTATTTT
>TRBJ2-3|-|TRBV24-1|-
CATSDAPGTAFTDTQYF
TGTGCCACCAGTGATGCGCCCGGGACGGCATTCACAGATACGCAGTATTTT
>TRBJ1-1|-|TRBV30|many
CAWRDLDTEAFF
TGTGCCTGGAGGGATTTGGACACTGAAGCTTTCTTT
>TRBJ2-5|TRBD2|TRBV3-1|few
CASRQSGTSGGKAQYF
TGTGCCAGCAGACAATCCGGGACTAGCGGGGGGAAGGCCCAGTACTTC
>TRBJ1-3|-|TRBV28|many
CASSLSRVGGNTIYF
TGTGCCAGCAGTTTATCTCGGGTTGGCGGAAACACCATATATTTT
>TRBJ2-5|TRBD2|TRBV2|many
CASTTGASGEKETQYF
TGTGCCAGCACGACTGGGGCCAGCGGGGAAAAAGAGACCCAGTACTTC
>TRBJ2-3|-|TRBV10-3|-
CAISSGVQYF
TGTGCCATCAGTAGCGGTGTACAGTATTTT
>TRBJ1-1|-|TRBV6-1|-
CASTPGGGTEAFF
TGTGCCAGCACTCCAGGCGGAGGGACTGAAGCTTTCTTT
>TRBJ1-1|TRBD1|TRBV4-1|many
CASSRRTGLMNTEAFF
TGCGCCAGCAGCCGACGGACAGGGTTAATGAACACTGAAGCTTTCTTT
>TRBJ2-2|-|TRBV6-4|-
CASSAIGLPPNTGELFF
TGTGCCAGCAGCGCGATAGGACTACCACCGAACACCGGGGAGCTGTTTTTT
>TRBJ1-1|-|TRBV5-1|-
CASSLARGRGQNTEAFF
TGCGCCAGCAGCTTGGCCAGAGGGCGGGGGCAGAACACTGAAGCTTTCTTT
>TRBJ2-3|TRBD2|TRBV27|few
CASSPSGRQDTQYF
TGTGCCAGCAGCCCTAGCGGGAGACAGGATACGCAGTATTTT
>TRBJ1-5|-|TRBV19|-
CASSIVGNQPQHF
TGTGCCAGTAGTATCGTGGGGAATCAGCCCCAGCATTTT
>TRBJ2-1|-|TRBV11-2|many
CASSLSDSSYNEQFF
TGTGCCAGCAGCTTATCGGACAGCTCCTACAATGAGCAGTTCTTC
>TRBJ2-1|-|TRBV12-3/TRBV12-4|many
CASSLVAPSYNEQFF
TGTGCCAGCAGTTTAGTTGCCCCCTCCTACAATGAGCAGTTCTTC
>TRBJ2-3|-|TRBV7-9|many
CASSPFGRAGDTQYF
TGTGCCAGCAGCCCCTTTGGGCGGGCAGGAGATACGCAGTATTTT
>TRBJ2-5|TRBD1|TRBV19|few
CASSLGQGGGETQYF
TGTGCCAGTAGCCTGGGACAGGGAGGGGGAGAGACCCAGTACTTC
>TRBJ2-1|TRBD2|TRBV20-1|-
CSASGLAGSSYNEQFF
TGCAGTGCTAGTGGACTAGCGGGGAGCTCCTACAATGAGCAGTTCTTC
>TRBJ1-5|-|TRBV28|many
CASSLPPSTAVGANQPQHF
TGTGCCAGCAGTTTGCCTCCTTCCACAGCTGTGGGGGCTAATCAGCCCCAGCATTTT
>TRBJ2-7|TRBD1|TRBV14|-
CASSTGWPGGDSYEQYF
TGTGCCAGCAGCACCGGGTGGCCAGGGGGCGACTCCTACGAGCAGTACTTC
>TRBJ1-2|TRBD1|TRBV5-1|few
CASQEGAGTGDGYTF
TGCGCCAGCCAAGAGGGGGCCGGGACAGGGGATGGCTACACCTTC
>TRBJ1-6|-|TRBV11-2|few
CASSLEAWSSYNSPLHF
TGTGCCAGCAGCTTAGAGGCCTGGAGCTCCTATAATTCACCCCTCCACTTT
>TRBJ1-1|-|TRBV6-1|many
CASSALGGNTEAFF
TGTGCCAGCAGTGCATTGGGGGGGAACACTGAAGCTTTCTTT
>TRBJ1-3|-|TRBV12-3/TRBV12-4|many
CASSLTFSGNTIYF
TGTGCCAGCAGCCTGACCTTCTCTGGAAACACCATATATTTT
>TRBJ1-3|TRBD1|TRBV28|-
CASSPHTGAGGNTIYF
TGTGCCAGCAGTCCACACACAGGGGCAGGTGGAAACACCATATATTTT
>TRBJ2-7|TRBD2|TRBV5-1|many
CASSLASGRSYEQYF
TGCGCCAGCAGCTTGGCAAGCGGGAGGTCGTACGAGCAGTACTTC
>TRBJ2-3|TRBD2|TRBV5-1|many
CASSLVQRGSTDTQYF
TGCGCCAGCAGCTTGGTGCAGCGGGGAAGCACAGATACGCAGTATTTT
>TRBJ1-5|-|TRBV19|-
CASSAGGPQHF
TGTGCCAGTAGTGCCGGGGGACCCCAGCATTTT
>TRBJ2-5|-|TRBV20-1|many
CSARFAQGVETQYF
TGCAGTGCTCGTTTTGCTCAGGGCGTGGAGACCCAGTACTTC
>TRBJ2-3|TRBD2|TRBV5-1|few
CASSLVGTSGSVVDTQYF
TGCGCCAGCAGCTTGGTGGGGACTAGCGGGAGTGTGGTGGATACGCAGTATTTT
>TRBJ2-3|TRBD2|TRBV2|-
CATKAGVGTDTQYF
TGTGCCACGAAAGCGGGAGTTGGCACAGATACGCAGTATTTT
>TRBJ2-7|-|TRBV5-5|few
CASSRDRLASYEQYF
TGTGCCAGCAGCCGGGACCGACTGGCGTCCTACGAGCAGTACTTC
>TRBJ1-5|TRBD1|TRBV7-2|many
CASSPTPQGGNQPQHF
TGTGCCAGCAGCCCAACCCCACAGGGGGGAAATCAGCCCCAGCATTTT
>TRBJ2-7|-|TRBV5-1|many
CASSLAVSPYEQYF
TGCGCCAGCAGCTTGGCCGTGAGTCCCTACGAGCAGTACTTC
>TRBJ2-5|-|TRBV18|many
CASSRAGMDETQYF
TGTGCCAGCTCACGAGCAGGGATGGATGAGACCCAGTACTTC
>TRBJ2-2|TRBD2|TRBV20-1|few
CSGSGLAGGPNTGELFF
TGCAGTGGCTCGGGACTAGCGGGAGGGCCGAACACCGGGGAGCTGTTTTTT
>TRBJ2-1|TRBD2|TRBV12-3/TRBV12-4|many
CASSPTGLVLFNEQFF
TGTGCCAGCAGTCCGACCGGACTAGTGCTATTCAATGAGCAGTTCTTC
>TRBJ2-7|TRBD2|TRBV7-2|many
CASSLDFGRAGREQYF
TGTGCCAGCAGCTTAGATTTCGGGAGGGCCGGCAGGGAGCAGTACTTC
>TRBJ2-1|-|TRBV7-3|few
CASSLGDGSIQFF
TGTGCCAGCAGCCTGGGAGATGGGTCAATTCAGTTCTTC
>TRBJ1-2|TRBD1|TRBV6-2/TRBV6-3|many
CASSGTGGYGYTF
TGTGCCAGCAGTGGGACAGGGGGATATGGCTACACCTTC